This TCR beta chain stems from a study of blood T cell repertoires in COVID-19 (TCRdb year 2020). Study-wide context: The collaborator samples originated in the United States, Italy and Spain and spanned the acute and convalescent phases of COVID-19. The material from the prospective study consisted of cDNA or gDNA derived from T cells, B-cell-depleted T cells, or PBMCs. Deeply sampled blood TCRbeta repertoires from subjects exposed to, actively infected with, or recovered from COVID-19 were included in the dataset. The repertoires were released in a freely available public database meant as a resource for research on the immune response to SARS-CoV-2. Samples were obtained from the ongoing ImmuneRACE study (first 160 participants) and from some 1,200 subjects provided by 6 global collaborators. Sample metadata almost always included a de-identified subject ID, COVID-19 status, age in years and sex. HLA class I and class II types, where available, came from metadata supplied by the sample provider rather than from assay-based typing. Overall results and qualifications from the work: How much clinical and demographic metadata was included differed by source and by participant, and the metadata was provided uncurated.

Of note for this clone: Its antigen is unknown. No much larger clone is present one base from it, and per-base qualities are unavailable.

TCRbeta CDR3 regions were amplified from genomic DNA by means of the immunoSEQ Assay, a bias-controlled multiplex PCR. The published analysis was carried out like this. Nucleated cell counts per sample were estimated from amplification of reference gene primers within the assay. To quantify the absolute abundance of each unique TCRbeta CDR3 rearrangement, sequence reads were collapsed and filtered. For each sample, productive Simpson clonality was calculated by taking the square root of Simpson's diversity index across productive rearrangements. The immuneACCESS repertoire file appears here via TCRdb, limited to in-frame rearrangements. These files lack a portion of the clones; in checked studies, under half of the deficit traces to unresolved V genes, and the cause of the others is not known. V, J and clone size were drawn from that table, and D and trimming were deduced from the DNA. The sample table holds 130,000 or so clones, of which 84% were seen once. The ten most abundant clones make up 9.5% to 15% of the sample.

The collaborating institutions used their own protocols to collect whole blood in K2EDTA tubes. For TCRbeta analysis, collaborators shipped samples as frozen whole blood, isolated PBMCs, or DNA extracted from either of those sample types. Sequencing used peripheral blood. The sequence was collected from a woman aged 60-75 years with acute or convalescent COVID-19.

In nucleotides, the sequence is TGTGCCTGGACGAAACAGGGTAATACTGAAGCTTTCTTT. Protein translation: CAWTKQGNTEAFF. The chain joins TRBV30 to TRBJ1-1; the best D guess is TRBD1, with 6 bases matching. The germline V gene encodes CDR1 GTSNPN and CDR2 SVGIG (reference sequence). The CDR3 measures 13 amino acids from cysteine to phenylalanine. Kept here is only the CDR3 DNA, which spans 39 bases and is read in frame from base 1. V is cut by 4 bases and J by 5 bases, and the space between the germline ends is 14 bases.